Presented here are 32 T cell receptor beta chains from one specimen sequenced in a study of cytomegalovirus exposure and HLA in healthy donors. PCR amplification relied on 60 Vbeta primers (plus 13 Jbeta primers). Method: immunoSEQ multiplex PCR; TCRdb's copy keeps in-frame clones and lacks some. The sample has about 67,000 clones; 65% to 70% are singletons. Sequencing was performed on PBMCs. These TCRs come from a woman in her thirties in good health and CMV-seronegative.

This clone was counted a few times. CDR3 sequence: CASSGSGTGGEKLFF. The CDR3 DNA reads as TGTGCCAGCTCAGGCTCCGGGACAGGGGGTGAAAAACTGTTTTTT. The rearrangement joins TRBV18 to TRBJ1-4; 11 nucleotides line up with TRBD1. The CDR3 is made up of 15 amino acids. Looked up from germline, CDR1 is KGHSH and CDR2 is LQKENI. V lost 5 bases to trimming and J lost 7 bases; unmatched junction nucleotides: 6. Looking up the rest from reference TRBV18 and TRBJ1-4 gives the full variable domain: NAGVMQNPRHLVRRRGQEARLRCSPMKGHSHVYWYRQLPEEGLKFMVYLQKENIIDESGMPKERFSAEFPKEGPSILRIQQVVRGDSAAYFCASSGSGTGGEKLFFGSGTQLSVL.

DNA of the CDR3: TGCGCCAGCAGCCAGGAACACGGTCGAGGGTTCGAGCAGTACTTC. Its translation: CASSQEHGRGFEQYF. This rearrangement joins TRBV4-3 to TRBJ2-7, with D possibly matching TRBD2 (5 bases). Deletions cut 3 bases from V and 6 bases from J, with 18 bases between. The CDR3 length is 15 residues. CDR1 and CDR2 from the germline V gene are LGHNA and YSLEER.

This clone was seen just once. The rearrangement uses TRBV7-2 and TRBJ2-1; no firm D call. The V and J ends lost 4 bases and 9 bases respectively, with 16 bases between them. The CDR3 is 14 residues long. Germline V gene lookup returns CDR1 SGHTA and CDR2 FQGNSA. CDR3 coding DNA: TGTGCCAGCAGCTACGGTCCCGATACCGGTGAGCAGTTCTTC. Translating gives CASSYGPDTGEQFF.

This chain uses TRBV6-1 with TRBJ2-5; 8 bases agree with TRBD2. This CDR3 has 14 amino acids. After removal of 1 base from V and 5 bases from J, the junction contained 3 bases not matched to a gene. Germline V gene sequence: CDR1 MNHNS, CDR2 SASEGT. The CDR3 is CASSEGGGRETQYF. DNA of the CDR3: TGTGCCAGCAGTGAAGGGGGCGGGAGGGAGACCCAGTACTTC.

This clone was counted between two and nine times. This chain links TRBV7-3 with TRBJ1-1; no reliable D call. The CDR3 is 16 amino acids. Trimming cost V 1 base and J 1 base, with 13 bases left between them. CDR1 SGHTA and CDR2 FQGTGA come from the germline V gene. CDR3 sequence: CASSLNRAGSNTEAFF. Here the CDR3 DNA reads TGTGCCAGCAGCTTAAATCGGGCGGGGTCGAACACTGAAGCTTTCTTT.

The chain carries TRBV7-9 and TRBJ1-5, with D possibly matching TRBD1 (6 bases). Germline loops: CDR1 SEHNR, CDR2 FQNEAQ (reference sequence). V was pared by 5 bases and J by 1 base, with 12 bases between. The CDR3 runs 15 residues. In DNA form, the CDR3 reads TGTGCCAGCAGCGCACAGGGTAACAGCAATCAGCCCCAGCATTTT. Translating gives CASSAQGNSNQPQHF.

V is TRBV28 and J is TRBJ2-7, with a weak D call TRBD1 (6 bases). Germline V CDR1 and CDR2: MDHEN, SYDVKM. V was shortened by 6 bases and J by 4 bases, with 25 bases between the two germline ends. This CDR3 spans 17 amino acids. CDR3 bases: TGTGCCAGCAGACAGGGTCCCATTAAGGAACTATTGTACGAGCAGTACTTC. Protein sequence: CASRQGPIKELLYEQYF.

CDR3 loop: CASSHVGGIGAGGYTF. CDR3 sequence (DNA): TGTGCCAGCAGCCATGTGGGGGGTATAGGCGCGGGAGGCTACACCTTC. The chain joins TRBV7-9 to TRBJ1-2, with a possible D match to TRBD1 (5 bases). This CDR3 has 16 amino acids. Germline values: CDR1 SEHNR, CDR2 FQNEAQ (reference sequence). Trimming left V 5 bases short and J 8 bases short, with 24 bases between. The variable domain in full, with the rest retrieved from reference TRBV7-9 and TRBJ1-2, is DTGVSQNPRHKITKRGQNVTFRCDPISEHNRLYWYRQTLGQGPEFLTYFQNEAQLEKSRLLSDRFSAERPKGSFSTLEIQRTEQGDSAMYLCASSHVGGIGAGGYTFGSGTRLTVV.

The rearrangement uses TRBV4-1 and TRBJ1-5, with D possibly being TRBD1 (5 bases). CDR3 length: 14 amino acids. V lost 1 base to trimming and J lost 5 bases, with 9 bases between them. CDR1 MGHRA and CDR2 YSYEKL come from the germline V gene. CDR3 region: CASSQGTYYQPQHF. The CDR3 region has the DNA TGCGCCAGCAGCCAAGGGACATATTATCAGCCCCAGCATTTT.

The chain has TRBV5-8 and TRBJ1-2; the match to TRBD1 covers 10 bases. V lost 3 bases, J lost 6 bases, and 11 bases stayed unmatched. This CDR3 region has 16 residues. The germline gives CDR1 SGHTS, CDR2 YDEGEE. CDR3: CASSYITTGGGHGYTF. For the CDR3, the DNA is TGTGCCAGCAGCTATATTACGACAGGGGGCGGGCATGGCTACACCTTC.

The chain has TRBV25-1 and TRBJ1-2, with unresolved D. The length of the CDR3 is 16 residues. V was shortened by 1 base and J by 1 base, with 13 bases between the two germline ends. Germline loops: CDR1 MGHDK, CDR2 SYGVNS. In nucleotides, the CDR3 is TGTGCCAGCAGTGAATTGGCCGCTGATCTTAACTATGGCTACACCTTC. It encodes CASSELAADLNYGYTF.

The chain combines TRBV6-5 with TRBJ2-2; 9 bases fit TRBD1. CDR3 size: 15 residues. Germline lookup yields CDR1 MNHEY and CDR2 SVGAGI. Germline trimming cut 5 bases from V and 6 bases from J; bases unmatched to any gene: 7. CDR3 nucleotide sequence: TGTGCCAGCAGTCTAACAGGGGGCCGGGCCGGGGAGCTGTTTTTT. This codes for CASSLTGGRAGELFF.

The rearrangement links TRBV5-1 to TRBJ2-4, with D possibly being TRBD2 (5 bases). Germline CDR1 reads SGHRS; CDR2 reads YFSETQ. CDR3 length: 14 residues. V was trimmed by 4 bases and J by 9 bases, leaving 17 bases between them. The CDR3, as DNA: TGCGCCAGCAGCCCCCTCGGAGGTCGCAGCATTCAGTACTTC. Translating gives CASSPLGGRSIQYF.

The V and J genes are TRBV2 and TRBJ2-7; D not resolved. CDR1 and CDR2 from the germline V gene are SNHLY and FYNNEI. The CDR3 has 13 residues. This chain's CDR3 is CFSKEKAAYEQYF. For the CDR3, the DNA is TGTTTTAGCAAGGAGAAGGCGGCATACGAGCAGTACTTC.

The chain has TRBV29-1 and TRBJ2-1; 13 bases align to TRBD2. The CDR3 consists of 18 residues. V shed 1 base, J shed 4 bases, and the junction held 10 bases outside the gene matches. CDR1 is SQVTM and CDR2 is ANQGSEA in the germline V gene. The CDR3 spells CSVEGGLPGLAGYNEQFF. In nucleotides, the CDR3 is TGCAGCGTTGAAGGGGGACTGCCGGGACTAGCGGGGTACAATGAGCAGTTCTTC.

V gene TRBV6-6 combines with J gene TRBJ2-2; D is ambiguous. V was pared by 0 bases and J by 4 bases, with 9 bases between. The germline V gene encodes CDR1 MNHNY and CDR2 SVGAGI (reference sequence). The CDR3 is 15 amino acids. CDR3 bases: TGTGCCAGCAGTTACTCTGGGCCCCCCACCGGGGAGCTGTTTTTT. It specifies CASSYSGPPTGELFF.

This clone occurred a few times. CDR3 loop: CASRLEGAAFF. DNA for the CDR3: TGTGCCAGCAGGCTAGAGGGGGCAGCTTTCTTT. The chain has TRBV6-5 and TRBJ1-1; 7 nucleotides align to TRBD1. The V gene's germline CDR1 is MNHEY and CDR2 SVGAGI. The CDR3 spans 11 residues. With 6 bases clipped from V and 10 bases from J, the junction kept 5 bases outside the gene matches.

The chain uses TRBV10-2 and TRBJ2-4, with D perhaps matching TRBD1 (6 bases). Germline-derived CDR1 and CDR2 are WSHSY and SAAADI. The CDR3 has 15 amino acids. Trimming left V 3 bases short and J 3 bases short, with 12 bases between. The CDR3 sequence is CASSDPGVGKNIQYF. CDR3 bases: TGCGCCAGCAGTGACCCAGGGGTCGGCAAAAACATTCAGTACTTC.

This chain uses TRBV6-6 with TRBJ1-1; tentatively, D is TRBD1 (6 bases). The CDR3 consists of 14 residues. Looked up from germline, CDR1 is MNHNY and CDR2 is SVGAGI (reference sequence). V lost 4 bases and J lost 3, with 12 bases in between. DNA for the CDR3: TGTGCCAGCAGTTCAGGGGTAGAGTACACTGAAGCTTTCTTT. It translates to CASSSGVEYTEAFF.

This clone was observed a handful of times. The J gene is TRBJ1-5, the V gene TRBV19; 7 bases are shared with TRBD1. Trimming cost V 5 bases and J 6 bases; bases outside gene matches: 10. Germline V CDR1 and CDR2: LNHDA, SQIVND (reference sequence). CDR3 length: 15 residues. CDR3 DNA sequence: TGTGCCAGTAGTCTCGACAGGGTGGGCGTTCAGCCCCAGCATTTT. Protein: CASSLDRVGVQPQHF. Looking up the rest from reference TRBV19 and TRBJ1-5 gives the full variable domain: DGGITQSPKYLFRKEGQNVTLSCEQNLNHDAMYWYRQDPGQGLRLIYYSQIVNDFQKGDIAEGYSVSREKKESFPLTVTSAQKNPTAFYLCASSLDRVGVQPQHFGDGTRLSIL.

The V call is TRBV2, the J call TRBJ2-3; the match to TRBD1 covers 7 bases. Trimming took 7 bases from V and 1 from J; bases not matched to a gene: 8. The CDR3 is 15 residues long. From germline, CDR1 is SNHLY and CDR2 FYNNEI. This CDR3 is CASNVRGFGTDTQYF. The CDR3 nucleotides are TGTGCCAGCAACGTCAGGGGGTTCGGCACAGATACGCAGTATTTT.

The V gene is TRBV7-9, the J gene TRBJ1-4, with 8 bases that match TRBD1. CDR3 size: 15 residues. Germline loops: CDR1 SEHNR, CDR2 FQNEAQ (reference sequence). Losses at the gene ends were 2 bases for V and 5 bases for J; bases not matched to a gene: 4. DNA for the CDR3: TGTGCCAGCAGCTTACCCACAGGGGGGAATGAAAAACTGTTTTTT. As protein: CASSLPTGGNEKLFF.

The CDR3 region is CASSRTVGSYGYTF. CDR3 nucleotides: TGTGCCAGCAGTAGGACTGTGGGCAGCTATGGCTACACCTTC. The V and J genes are TRBV6-1 and TRBJ1-2, with unresolved D. The germline V gene has CDR1 MNHNS and CDR2 SASEGT. This CDR3 is built from 14 residues. V was clipped by 5 bases and J by 4 bases, with 14 bases between them.

Remarks on this clone: One junction end does not reproduce the germline sequence, and a read error may be involved. The chain links TRBV7-2 to TRBJ2-1; weak D call: TRBD1 (6 bases). CDR1 is SGHTA, CDR2 FQGNSA, per germline. This CDR3 has 15 amino acids. CDR3 coding DNA: TGTGCCAGCAGCTTAGATGGGGGCTCCCACAATGAGCAGTTCTTC. This encodes CASSLDGGSHNEQFF.

Concerning this clone itself: Without the conserved terminal phenylalanine or tryptophan, this CDR3 likely stems from a read error. This chain connects TRBV29-1 to TRBJ2-7, with 10 nucleotides matching TRBD1. Per germline, CDR1 SQVTM and CDR2 ANQGSEA. The junction had 5 bases not matched to a gene; V was cut back by 4 bases and J by 5 bases. CDR3 size: 13 residues. CDR3 amino acids: CSVVGDRGDEQYL. Here the CDR3 DNA reads TGCAGCGTTGTTGGGGACAGGGGCGACGAGCAGTACCTC.

The chain links TRBV4-1 to TRBJ1-3, with no clear D. The CDR3 consists of 15 residues. Germline assignment: CDR1 MGHRA and CDR2 YSYEKL. Deletions cut 7 bases from V and 4 bases from J, with 17 bases between. The CDR3 reads CASTLSAFIGNTIYF. As DNA, the CDR3 is TGCGCCAGCACCCTTTCAGCGTTTATCGGAAACACCATATATTTT.

The gene calls are TRBV30 and TRBJ2-7, with TRBD2 identical over 15 bases. Germline CDR1 and CDR2: GTSNPN and SVGIG (reference sequence). This CDR3 region has 20 residues. The J segment lost 0 bases and the V segment lost 0 bases, leaving 12 bases of the junction unmatched. The CDR3 DNA sequence: TGTGCCTGGAGTGTATTCCGGAGGACTAGCGGGGGGGCTAGCTCCTACGAGCAGTACTTC. Protein: CAWSVFRRTSGGASSYEQYF. The variable domain in full, with the rest retrieved from reference TRBV30 and TRBJ2-7, is SQTIHQWPATLVQPVGSPLSLECTVEGTSNPNLYWYRQAAGRGLQLLFYSVGIGQISSEVPQNLSASRPQDRQFILSSKKLLLSDSGFYLCAWSVFRRTSGGASSYEQYFGPGTRLTVT.

This clone was detected only a few times. V gene TRBV5-5 combines with J gene TRBJ2-2, with 8 positions matching TRBD1. The CDR3 length is 16 residues. CDR1 and CDR2 (germline): SGHKS, YYEKEE (reference sequence). V lost 4 bases and J lost 5; bases outside the gene matches: 10. CDR3 loop: CASSRSQGAGTGELFF. The CDR3 DNA is TGTGCCAGCAGCAGATCTCAGGGGGCAGGAACCGGGGAGCTGTTTTTT. The full variable domain, completed using reference TRBV5-5 and TRBJ2-2, is DAGVTQSPTHLIKTRGQQVTLRCSPISGHKSVSWYQQVLGQGPQFIFQYYEKEERGRGNFPDRFSARQFPNYSSELNVNALLLGDSALYLCASSRSQGAGTGELFFGEGSRLTVL.

The chain carries TRBV5-6 and TRBJ2-2; TRBD2 aligns across 7 bases. CDR1 and CDR2 (germline): SGHDT, YYEEEE. Losses at the gene ends were 0 bases for V and 7 bases for J; bases not matched to a gene: 3. The CDR3 extends over 14 amino acids. CDR3 bases: TGTGCCAGCAGCTTGGCCCGGGGGGTCGGGGAGCTGTTTTTT. It encodes CASSLARGVGELFF.

This clone has at least ten counts. The genes are TRBV9 and TRBJ1-4; D unclear. CDR1 and CDR2 (germline): SGDLS, YYNGEE. Trimming cost V 4 bases and J 3 bases, with 10 bases left between them. This CDR3 is built from 14 residues. CDR3: CASSSKAANEKLFF. CDR3 nucleotide sequence: TGTGCCAGCAGCTCTAAAGCTGCTAATGAAAAACTGTTTTTT.

This clone was counted only a few times. The chain employs TRBV13 and TRBJ2-5; TRBD2 matches 7 bases. Germline V gene lookup returns CDR1 PRHDT and CDR2 FYEKMQ (reference sequence). This CDR3 has 14 amino acids. J gave up 1 base and V 7 bases, and 6 bases lay outside the gene matches. The CDR3 coding sequence is TGTGCCAGCACACGCGGGGGAGCCCAAGAGACCCAGTACTTC. It codes for CASTRGGAQETQYF.

The V call is TRBV19, the J call TRBJ2-4; 10 bases are shared with TRBD2. The CDR3 runs to 16 residues. V trimming: 5 bases; J trimming: 6 bases; junction bases outside the gene matches: 10. CDR1 LNHDA and CDR2 SQIVND come from the germline V gene (reference sequence). CDR3 protein: CASSGTSGGAGNIQYF. Here the CDR3 DNA reads TGTGCCAGTAGTGGAACCAGCGGGGGGGCCGGAAACATTCAGTACTTC.